The T cell receptor beta chain described here comes from a study of graft-versus-host responses after intestinal transplantation. Study-level background: Recipients got multivisceral, liver-intestinal, or isolated intestinal transplants. The study gave all recipients anti-thymocyte globulin induction, then tacrolimus and steroids for about 3 years. Study-level points and caveats: There were GvH clones found in recipient marrow, and some of them appeared first in ileum or blood.

Germline V gene sequence: CDR1 MNHEY, CDR2 SMNVEV (reference sequence). The V gene lost 4 bases and the J gene lost 5 bases, with 12 bases spanning the gap. The CDR3 runs 13 residues. Generated by immunoSEQ multiplex PCR, the TCRdb table keeps only in-frame clones and is missing some. Here the sample spans over 8,000 clones, 36% being singletons. This clone is medium-sized. With roughly 200,000 irradiated, violet-dye-labeled stimulator cells, roughly 200,000 CFSE-labeled responder cells were plated. Responder cells that were proliferating and CFSE-low, both CD3+CD4+ and CD3+CD8+, were sorted after the reaction.

The specimen comprised alloreactive CD8+ T cells from a mixed lymphocyte reaction culture, sampled before intestinal transplant. This sample's subset: CFSE-low proliferating T cells sorted from approximately 6-day pre-transplant mixed lymphocyte reaction (GvH or HvG direction). The chain joins TRBV27 to TRBJ2-7, with D perhaps matching TRBD1 (6 bases). This clonotype was sampled from a human patient who received an intestinal transplant. The CDR3 here is CASSYTGIHEQYF. CDR3 in DNA: TGTGCCAGCAGTTATACAGGGATCCACGAGCAGTACTTC.